This TCR beta chain was identified in a study of cytomegalovirus exposure and HLA in healthy donors. Study outcomes and limitations: Presence/absence results assume similar sequencing depth per donor, which may not hold.

The ends were cut back, 3 bases at V and 7 bases at J, with 15 bases in the middle. Germline CDR1 and CDR2: MGHDK and SYGVNS. The CDR3 is 14 residues long. PCR primers comprised 60 Vbeta and 13 Jbeta primers. Profiled with immunoSEQ multiplex PCR; TCRdb holds only in-frame clones, not every one. The profile shows some 200,000 clones, around 86% of them singletons. Note on this clone: The antigen remains unidentified.

V usage is TRBV25-1 and J usage is TRBJ1-1, with D perhaps matching TRBD1 (6 bases). The sequenced sample consisted of PBMCs. The TCR sequence derives from a woman between 40 and 50 years old in good health and CMV-seronegative. CDR3 DNA sequence: TGTGCCAGCAGTGATAGTTGGGGGCTTGATGAAGCTTTCTTT. Translating it yields CASSDSWGLDEAFF. Together with reference TRBV25-1 and TRBJ1-1, the CDR3 gives the full variable domain: EADIYQTPRYLVIGTGKKITLECSQTMGHDKMYWYQQDPGMELHLIHYSYGVNSTEKGDLSSESTVSRIRTEHFPLTLESARPSHTSQYLCASSDSWGLDEAFFGQGTRLTVV.